These 28 T cell receptor beta chains originate from one sample sequenced in a study of cytomegalovirus exposure and HLA in healthy donors. The study ran its PCR with 60 Vbeta and 13 Jbeta primers. Method: immunoSEQ multiplex PCR; TCRdb's copy keeps in-frame clones and lacks some. This repertoire includes 100,000 to 150,000 clones. The sample taken for sequencing was PBMCs. The receptors derive from a man in his forties or fifties in good health and CMV-seronegative.

The chain carries TRBV19 and TRBJ2-5, with TRBD2 matching 7 bases. Trimming took 6 bases from V and 5 from J; bases not matched to a gene: 6. The CDR3 is made up of 13 amino acids. The germline V gene has CDR1 LNHDA and CDR2 SQIVND (reference sequence). In DNA form, the CDR3 reads TGTGCCAGTAGCCCCTCCGGGGGGGAGACCCAGTACTTC. It specifies CASSPSGGETQYF.

The V gene is TRBV5-1, the J gene TRBJ2-3; 11 nucleotides match TRBD2. V was clipped by 0 bases and J by 3 bases; unmatched bases: 6. Germline CDR1 SGHRS, CDR2 YFSETQ. CDR3 length equals 17 residues. The CDR3 region is CASSLVLAGAVTDTQYF. The CDR3 DNA sequence: TGCGCCAGCAGCTTGGTACTAGCGGGAGCAGTAACAGATACGCAGTATTTT. The complete variable domain, with remaining parts taken from reference TRBV5-1 and TRBJ2-3, reads KAGVTQTPRYLIKTRGQQVTLSCSPISGHRSVSWYQQTPGQGLQFLFEYFSETQRNKGNFPGRFSGRQFSNSRSEMNVSTLELGDSALYLCASSLVLAGAVTDTQYFGPGTRLTVL.

The chain couples TRBV5-1 to TRBJ2-3; 10 bases match TRBD2. Germline assignment: CDR1 SGHRS and CDR2 YFSETQ. CDR3 length equals 19 residues. Trimming at V came to 4 bases and at J to 1 base, leaving 15 bases not matched to a gene. CDR3 nucleotides: TGCGCCAGCAGCGTCGGGCGGGCGTCCGGGACTAGCGGCACAGATACGCAGTATTTT. Its protein product is CASSVGRASGTSGTDTQYF.

The chain is built from TRBV11-2 and TRBJ2-7; tentatively, D is TRBD2 (6 bases). The germline CDR1 and CDR2 sequences are SGHAT and FQNNGV. The CDR3 sequence is 13 residues long. The V end lost 1 base, the J end lost 6 bases, and 10 bases lay between the germline ends. The CDR3 sequence: CASSLAAGGEQYF. The CDR3 nucleotides read TGTGCCAGCAGCTTAGCTGCCGGGGGCGAGCAGTACTTC.

This rearrangement joins TRBV5-4 to TRBJ2-1; D not certain. The CDR3 extends over 13 amino acids. Trimming removed 2 bases at V and 5 bases at J, with 8 bases between. Germline V gene sequence: CDR1 SGHNT, CDR2 YYREEE (reference sequence). The CDR3 is CASSFGSNNEQFF. As DNA, the CDR3 is TGTGCCAGCAGCTTTGGTAGTAACAATGAGCAGTTCTTC.

J is TRBJ2-3 and V is TRBV7-6; D unresolved. V was trimmed by 3 bases and J by 1 base, leaving 5 bases between them. The V gene's germline CDR1 is SGHVS and CDR2 FNYEAQ. This CDR3 is built from 13 residues. The CDR3 DNA reads TGTGCCAGCAGCTTTCTCGGCACAGATACGCAGTATTTT. Protein: CASSFLGTDTQYF.

The V call is TRBV21-1, the J call TRBJ1-2. TRBV21-1 is classified as a pseudogene. The CDR3 contains 14 residues. The CDR3: CASSKAGSKRGYTF. CDR3 nucleotide sequence: TGTGCCAGCAGCAAAGCTGGTTCGAAGAGGGGCTACACCTTC.

The gene calls are TRBV11-2 and TRBJ2-5; 12 nucleotides agree with TRBD1. The germline V gene encodes CDR1 SGHAT and CDR2 FQNNGV. The CDR3 covers 16 residues. Losses at the gene ends were 5 bases for V and 5 bases for J; bases not matched to a gene: 9. The CDR3, as DNA: TGTGCCAGCAGCCCGCCCGGGACAGGGGGCGCGGAGACCCAGTACTTC. Translated: CASSPPGTGGAETQYF. The entire variable domain, with the rest obtained from reference TRBV11-2 and TRBJ2-5, is as follows: EAGVAQSPRYKIIEKRQSVAFWCNPISGHATLYWYQQILGQGPKLLIQFQNNGVVDDSQLPKDRFSAERLKGVDSTLKIQPAKLEDSAVYLCASSPPGTGGAETQYFGPGTRLLVL.

As to this clone: At one end, the junction sequence differs from germline, possibly due to a read error. The chain couples TRBV9 to TRBJ1-2, with D unclear. Per germline, CDR1 SGDLS and CDR2 YYNGEE. CDR3 size: 11 residues. Written as DNA, the CDR3 is TGTGCCAGCAGCGTAAACTATGACTACACCTTC. The encoded protein is CASSVNYDYTF.

This chain uses TRBV6-6 with TRBJ1-2, with D possibly being TRBD1 (5 bases). Germline assignment: CDR1 MNHNY and CDR2 SVGAGI (reference sequence). V was pared by 6 bases and J by 2 bases, with 16 bases between. The CDR3 length is 15 residues. The CDR3 reads CASSYPSGANYGYTF. CDR3 DNA sequence: TGTGCCAGCAGCTACCCTAGCGGGGCGAACTATGGCTACACCTTC.

The V gene is TRBV5-6, the J gene TRBJ1-1; 8 bases agree with TRBD1. Unmatched junction bases numbered 5, after V lost 0 bases and J lost 7 bases. Germline loops: CDR1 SGHDT, CDR2 YYEEEE. This CDR3 has 14 amino acids. DNA for the CDR3: TGTGCCAGCAGCTTGGTGCAGGGGACAGGTGAAGCTTTCTTT. This codes for CASSLVQGTGEAFF. Drawing the rest from reference TRBV5-6 and TRBJ1-1, the complete variable domain is DAGVTQSPTHLIKTRGQQVTLRCSPKSGHDTVSWYQQALGQGPQFIFQYYEEEERQRGNFPDRFSGHQFPNYSSELNVNALLLGDSALYLCASSLVQGTGEAFFGQGTRLTVV.

CDR3 sequence reads: CASSTRPYYYEQYF. The CDR3 DNA reads TGTGCCAGCTCCACACGCCCCTACTACTACGAGCAGTACTTC. The gene calls are TRBV6-1 and TRBJ2-7; D gene ambiguous. Germline V gives CDR1 MNHNS, CDR2 SASEGT. With 8 bases removed from V and 3 bases from J, the gap between germline ends came to 17 bases. This CDR3 comprises 14 residues.

The chain uses TRBV25-1 and TRBJ1-4; 7 bases map to TRBD1. The CDR3 loop spans 14 amino acids. Looked up from germline, CDR1 is MGHDK and CDR2 is SYGVNS. J lost 8 bases, V lost 4 bases, and 7 bases had no gene match. Written as DNA, the CDR3 is TGTGCCAGCAGTGTAGGGGGCGCGGGAGAAAAACTGTTTTTT. Its protein is CASSVGGAGEKLFF.

This rearrangement joins TRBV6-4 to TRBJ1-1; TRBD1 matches at 9 bases. This CDR3 contains 14 residues. After removal of 4 bases from V and 6 bases from J, the junction contained 6 bases not matched to a gene. CDR1 is MRHNA, CDR2 SNTAGT, per germline. The CDR3: CASSATGGLAEAFF. CDR3 DNA sequence: TGTGCCAGCAGTGCGACAGGGGGGTTGGCTGAAGCTTTCTTT.

The V and J genes are TRBV7-9 and TRBJ2-7, with a weak D call TRBD2 (5 bases). Trimming removed 7 bases from V and 7 bases from J, with 20 bases in between. This CDR3 is 14 amino acids long. Germline CDR1 is SEHNR and CDR2 is FQNEAQ (reference sequence). The CDR3: CASTPLPRTGEQYF. The CDR3 coding sequence is TGTGCCAGCACCCCTTTACCCCGGACTGGTGAGCAGTACTTC.

The rearrangement joins TRBV5-1 to TRBJ1-4, with 8 bases lining up with TRBD1. V lost 3 bases to trimming and J lost 5 bases; unmatched junction nucleotides: 3. Germline assignment: CDR1 SGHRS and CDR2 YFSETQ. The CDR3 is 14 residues long. The chain's CDR3 is CASSSQGANEKLFF. CDR3 nucleotides: TGCGCCAGCAGCTCGCAGGGGGCAAATGAAAAACTGTTTTTT.

The chain recombines TRBV30 with TRBJ2-7; 10 nucleotides align to TRBD2. The CDR3 covers 14 residues. Losses at the gene ends were 2 bases for V and 4 bases for J; bases not matched to a gene: 5. Germline loops: CDR1 GTSNPN, CDR2 SVGIG (reference sequence). The CDR3 region has the DNA TGTGCCTGGAGTCGAGCGGGAGGGCCGTACGAGCAGTACTTC. Translated: CAWSRAGGPYEQYF.

Written as DNA, the CDR3 is TGCGCCAGCAGCTTGGGGACGGGGAGAGCCGGGGAGCTGTTTTTT. The encoded protein is CASSLGTGRAGELFF. The chain couples TRBV5-1 to TRBJ2-2; maybe TRBD2 (5 bases). The CDR3 is 15 residues long. Trimming pared 0 bases from V and 6 bases from J, leaving 12 bases between. The V gene's germline CDR1 is SGHRS and CDR2 YFSETQ.

The CDR3 protein is CASSPTGFSYNEQFF. CDR3 DNA: TGTGCCAGCTCCCCAACAGGGTTCTCCTACAATGAGCAGTTCTTC. The chain combines TRBV18 with TRBJ2-1, with D tentatively TRBD1 (6 bases). The ends were cut back, 6 bases at V and 0 bases at J, with 12 bases in the middle. This CDR3 region has 15 residues. The germline CDR1 and CDR2 sequences are KGHSH and LQKENI.

The chain is built from TRBV18 and TRBJ2-7, with 7 nucleotides matching TRBD2. From germline, CDR1 is KGHSH and CDR2 LQKENI. The CDR3 loop spans 13 amino acids. V lost 3 bases, J lost 8 bases, and 7 bases stayed unmatched. In DNA form, the CDR3 reads TGTGCCAGCTCACCTTCGGGGGGTGACCAGCAGTACTTC. It is translated as CASSPSGGDQQYF. The complete variable domain, with remaining parts taken from reference TRBV18 and TRBJ2-7, reads NAGVMQNPRHLVRRRGQEARLRCSPMKGHSHVYWYRQLPEEGLKFMVYLQKENIIDESGMPKERFSAEFPKEGPSILRIQQVVRGDSAAYFCASSPSGGDQQYFGPGTRLTVT.

The chain is built from TRBV6-1 and TRBJ1-4; 10 nucleotides line up with TRBD1. Germline-derived CDR1 and CDR2 are MNHNS and SASEGT. The CDR3 totals 15 residues. Losses at the gene ends were 6 bases for V and 0 bases for J; bases not matched to a gene: 1. This chain's CDR3 is CASRGTGATNEKLFF. Here the CDR3 DNA reads TGTGCCAGCAGGGGGACAGGGGCAACTAATGAAAAACTGTTTTTT.

The chain joins TRBV7-2 to TRBJ2-5; D might be TRBD1 (5 bases). The last part of the DNA fits TRBJ2-7 better; the J call may be wrong. The germline gives CDR1 SGHTA, CDR2 FQGNSA. This CDR3 has 13 residues. Here the CDR3 DNA reads TGTGCCAGCAGCTTTAATCAGGGCGGCGAGCAGTACTTC. Encoded protein: CASSFNQGGEQYF.

The chain uses TRBV10-1 and TRBJ2-1; TRBD2 matches 11 bases. With V trimmed by 11 bases and J by 8 bases, 11 bases remained unmatched. Germline loops: CDR1 WNHNN, CDR2 SYGVQD (reference sequence). The CDR3 contains 14 residues. CDR3 sequence (DNA): TGCGCCGGGCAACTAGCGGGAGCTTACTATGAGCAGTTCTTC. Translating it yields CAGQLAGAYYEQFF.

The rearrangement joins TRBV28 to TRBJ2-2; no clear D gene. V was pared by 8 bases and J by 3 bases, with 10 bases between. The CDR3 covers 13 residues. Germline V gene data show CDR1 as MDHEN and CDR2 as SYDVKM. The CDR3 DNA reads TGTGCCAGCGTAGACTCCTACACCGGGGAGCTGTTTTTT. Protein sequence: CASVDSYTGELFF.

This chain links TRBV10-3 with TRBJ2-3; D is ambiguous. Germline assignment: CDR1 ENHRY and CDR2 SYGVKD. The CDR3 totals 13 residues. The V end lost 0 bases, the J end lost 4 bases, and 5 bases lay between the germline ends. CDR3 sequence: CAISESAADTQYF. The CDR3, as DNA: TGTGCCATCAGTGAGTCCGCGGCAGATACGCAGTATTTT.

Comment on this clone: The junction departs from the called germline gene at one end, perhaps through a read error. The chain joins TRBV7-7 to TRBJ2-1; TRBD2 matches 10 bases. Germline CDR1 reads SSHAT; CDR2 reads FNYEAQ (reference sequence). The CDR3 runs 18 residues. The CDR3 protein is CASSLERGGVSSYNEQFF. Written as DNA, the CDR3 is TGTGCTAGCAGCTTAGAGCGGGGGGGGGTCTCCTCCTACAATGAGCAGTTCTTC.

This sequence joins TRBV9 and TRBJ2-1, with 9 bases aligning to TRBD2. V dropped 7 bases and J dropped 7; count of bases not matched to a gene: 6. This CDR3 has 13 residues. The germline gives CDR1 SGDLS, CDR2 YYNGEE. This chain's CDR3 is CASGGRAVNEQFF. CDR3 sequence (DNA): TGTGCCAGCGGCGGGAGGGCCGTTAATGAGCAGTTCTTC.

V gene TRBV28 combines with J gene TRBJ2-1; 12 nucleotides line up with TRBD2. The CDR3 spans 18 residues. Germline V lookup: CDR1 MDHEN, CDR2 SYDVKM. Germline trimming cut 1 base from V and 4 bases from J; bases unmatched to any gene: 8. The CDR3 here is CASSLFPLAGGVYNEQFF. CDR3 coding DNA: TGTGCCAGCAGTTTATTTCCGCTAGCGGGAGGGGTTTACAATGAGCAGTTCTTC.